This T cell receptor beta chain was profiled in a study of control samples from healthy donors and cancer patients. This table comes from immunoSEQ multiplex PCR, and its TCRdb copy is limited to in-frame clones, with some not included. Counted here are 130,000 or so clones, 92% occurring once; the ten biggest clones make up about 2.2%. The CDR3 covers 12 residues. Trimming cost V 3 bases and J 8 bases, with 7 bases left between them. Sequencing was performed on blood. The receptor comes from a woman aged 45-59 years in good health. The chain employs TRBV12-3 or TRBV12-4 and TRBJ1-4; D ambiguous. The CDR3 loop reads CASSFGGEKLFF. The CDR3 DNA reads TGTGCCAGCAGTTTTGGAGGCGAAAAACTGTTTTTT.